The T cell receptor (beta chain) described here comes from a study of T cell responses to AZD1222 COVID-19 vaccine. Points from the study as a whole: It should be noted that donors were predominantly white British and more often female, and clonal diversity was possibly underestimated. With dominance at 160-218 and 743-854, vaccine-associated CD4 TCRs spanned spike. Unmutated variant regions are reportedly targeted by nearly half of spike-specific TCRs.

Clones were read by immunoSEQ multiplex PCR, and TCRdb kept only the in-frame ones, dropping some. The sample records 90,000 to 150,000 clones, 85% to 90% being singletons. Note on this clone: Its target is not known.

The clonotype was recovered from an adult in good health. The sample was peripheral blood, taken on day 0 of AZD1222 vaccination.

CDR3 amino acids: CASSLRGVYEQYF. CDR3 nucleotides: TGTGCCAGCAGCTTGAGGGGGGTCTACGAGCAGTACTTC. The chain couples TRBV5-4 to TRBJ2-7, with D perhaps assigned TRBD1 or TRBD2 (6 bases each). Germline V CDR1 and CDR2: SGHNT, YYREEE (reference sequence). CDR3 length: 13 residues. Trimming took off 1 base at V and 3 bases at J, with 8 bases between the two ends.